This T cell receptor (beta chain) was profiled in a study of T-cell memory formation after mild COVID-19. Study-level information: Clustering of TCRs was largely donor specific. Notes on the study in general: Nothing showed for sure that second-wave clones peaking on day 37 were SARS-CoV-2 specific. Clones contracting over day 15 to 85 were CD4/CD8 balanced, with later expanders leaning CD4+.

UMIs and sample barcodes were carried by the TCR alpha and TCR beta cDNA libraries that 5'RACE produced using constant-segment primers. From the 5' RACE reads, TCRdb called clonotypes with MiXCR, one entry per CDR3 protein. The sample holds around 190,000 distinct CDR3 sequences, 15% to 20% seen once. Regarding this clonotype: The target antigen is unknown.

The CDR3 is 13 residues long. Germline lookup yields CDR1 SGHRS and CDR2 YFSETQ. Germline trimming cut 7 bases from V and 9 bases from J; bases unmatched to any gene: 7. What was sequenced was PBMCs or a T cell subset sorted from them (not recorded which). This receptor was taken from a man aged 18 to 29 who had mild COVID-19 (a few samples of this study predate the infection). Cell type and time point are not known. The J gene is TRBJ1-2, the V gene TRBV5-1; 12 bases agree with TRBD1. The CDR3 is CASGGTGGDSYTF. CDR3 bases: TGCGCCAGCGGCGGGACAGGGGGCGATAGCTACACCTTC. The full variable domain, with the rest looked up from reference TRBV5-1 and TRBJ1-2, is KAGVTQTPRYLIKTRGQQVTLSCSPISGHRSVSWYQQTPGQGLQFLFEYFSETQRNKGNFPGRFSGRQFSNSRSEMNVSTLELGDSALYLCASGGTGGDSYTFGSGTRLTVV.